Presented here are 28 T cell receptor beta chains from one specimen sequenced in a study of technical replicates of blood from a few donors. The data were produced by immunoSEQ multiplex PCR, yet TCRdb's version contains in-frame clones alone and is incomplete. Of roughly 60,000 clones in the sample, 91% were seen once. Sequencing input: PBMCs. These receptors originate from a human donor in good health. Some clones in this sample may be carry-over from other donors' samples.

J is TRBJ1-2 and V is TRBV20-1, with D possibly matching TRBD1 (6 bases). Deletions cut 5 bases from V and 6 bases from J, with 10 bases between. Germline assignment: CDR1 DFQATT and CDR2 SNEGSKA (reference sequence). The CDR3 extends over 11 amino acids. The CDR3 reads CSAWDTNGYTF. For the CDR3, the DNA is TGCAGTGCTTGGGACACCAATGGCTACACCTTC.

The chain couples TRBV12-5 to TRBJ2-3; 7 positions match TRBD1. Germline-derived CDR1 and CDR2 are LGHNT and FRNRAP. J lost 4 bases, V lost 6 bases, and 4 bases had no gene match. The CDR3 has 13 amino acids. The CDR3: CASGRQGPDTQYF. Here the CDR3 DNA reads TGTGCTAGTGGACGACAGGGCCCAGATACGCAGTATTTT.

This sequence joins TRBV2 and TRBJ2-2; 8 positions agree with TRBD2. The trim removed 0 bases at V and 6 bases at J, leaving 3 bases unmatched. Germline V CDR1 and CDR2: SNHLY, FYNNEI. The CDR3 sequence is 15 residues long. The DNA of the CDR3 is TGTGCCAGCAGTGAAGCAGCGGGAGTGCCCGGGGAGCTGTTTTTT. Translating it yields CASSEAAGVPGELFF.

The gene calls are TRBV18 and TRBJ2-5, with TRBD2 matching over 11 bases. Germline CDR1 KGHSH, CDR2 LQKENI. The trim removed 6 bases at V and 5 bases at J, leaving 8 bases unmatched. There are 15 residues in the CDR3. The CDR3 coding sequence is TGTGCCAGCTCGCCAGTAGCGGGGGGGCAGGAGACCCAGTACTTC. Its protein product is CASSPVAGGQETQYF.

The chain joins TRBV11-2 to TRBJ1-2; D remains ambiguous. This CDR3 is 11 amino acids long. The V end lost 1 base, the J end lost 8 bases, and 5 bases lay between the germline ends. Germline assignment: CDR1 SGHAT and CDR2 FQNNGV. The CDR3 loop reads CASSLGRGYTF. The CDR3, as DNA: TGTGCCAGCAGCTTAGGCCGGGGCTACACCTTC. The variable domain in full, completed from reference TRBV11-2 and TRBJ1-2, reads EAGVAQSPRYKIIEKRQSVAFWCNPISGHATLYWYQQILGQGPKLLIQFQNNGVVDDSQLPKDRFSAERLKGVDSTLKIQPAKLEDSAVYLCASSLGRGYTFGSGTRLTVV.

The chain is built from TRBV25-1 and TRBJ1-1; 10 nucleotides match TRBD1. CDR1 is MGHDK and CDR2 is SYGVNS in the germline V gene. With V trimmed by 6 bases and J by 7 bases, 8 bases remained unmatched. The CDR3 sequence is 14 residues long. For the CDR3, the DNA is TGTGCCAGCAGAGGGGACAGGGGAAACGGTGAAGCTTTCTTT. Translated, it gives CASRGDRGNGEAFF.

The chain carries TRBV7-3 and TRBJ2-1, with D perhaps TRBD2 (6 bases). Trimming left V 8 bases short and J 3 bases short, with 17 bases between. Germline CDR1 and CDR2: SGHTA and FQGTGA. The length of the CDR3 is 15 residues. CDR3 DNA sequence: TGTGCCAGCGGCCCCGTCGGGGGAGTCTACAATGAGCAGTTCTTC. Protein sequence: CASGPVGGVYNEQFF.

This chain connects TRBV2 to TRBJ2-2; tentative D call: TRBD1 (5 bases). The CDR3 totals 15 residues. The V end was cut by 7 bases, the J end by 2 bases, with 14 bases between. Germline loops: CDR1 SNHLY, CDR2 FYNNEI. The CDR3 nucleotides read TGTGCCAGCATGGACATGGCAGCCAACACCGGGGAGCTGTTTTTT. Protein sequence: CASMDMAANTGELFF.

The rearrangement links TRBV7-2 to TRBJ2-3; D is unclear. Trimming left V 5 bases short and J 0 bases short, with 12 bases between. The germline V gene has CDR1 SGHTA and CDR2 FQGNSA. This CDR3 has 15 residues. CDR3 nucleotide sequence: TGTGCCAGCAGCGGTGACTTAACTAGCACAGATACGCAGTATTTT. It encodes CASSGDLTSTDTQYF. Supplemented by reference TRBV7-2 and TRBJ2-3, the full variable domain reads GAGVSQSPSNKVTEKGKDVELRCDPISGHTALYWYRQSLGQGLEFLIYFQGNSAPDKSGLPSDRFSAERTGGSVSTLTIQRTQQEDSAVYLCASSGDLTSTDTQYFGPGTRLTVL.

This sequence joins TRBV6-1 and TRBJ2-2, with D possibly matching TRBD2 (6 bases). The V end lost 4 bases, the J end lost 4 bases, and 16 bases lay between the germline ends. The CDR3 extends over 16 amino acids. Germline V lookup: CDR1 MNHNS, CDR2 SASEGT. This CDR3 is CASSGGRSRGTGELFF. In DNA, the CDR3 is TGTGCCAGCAGTGGGGGGAGGTCCCGGGGCACCGGGGAGCTGTTTTTT.

The chain recombines TRBV11-1 with TRBJ2-5; D is undetermined. The V gene lost 5 bases and the J gene lost 5 bases, with 15 bases spanning the gap. This CDR3 spans 14 amino acids. The germline V gene encodes CDR1 SGHAT and CDR2 FQDESV (reference sequence). CDR3 in DNA: TGTGCCAGCAGCGGTAGCAGTTTGAGGGAGACCCAGTACTTC. It codes for CASSGSSLRETQYF.

V is TRBV7-9 and J is TRBJ1-1; D not resolved. V lost 2 bases and J 1 base, leaving 5 bases between the germline ends. This CDR3 has 13 amino acids. Per germline, CDR1 SEHNR and CDR2 FQNEAQ (reference sequence). In DNA form, the CDR3 reads TGTGCCAGCAGCTTAACGGGGAACACTGAAGCTTTCTTT. This sequence encodes CASSLTGNTEAFF.

V is TRBV11-2 and J is TRBJ2-7; perhaps TRBD2 as D (5 bases). This CDR3 contains 14 residues. Between the trimmed V and J ends, which lost 10 bases and 4 bases, there was a span of 20 bases. Germline lookup yields CDR1 SGHAT and CDR2 FQNNGV. For the CDR3, the DNA is TGTGCCACCATCCCGACTACCGGTTCATACGAGCAGTACTTC. Translated: CATIPTTGSYEQYF.

This clone was detected a few times. The chain links TRBV27 to TRBJ1-2; 7 bases line up with TRBD1. From germline, CDR1 is MNHEY and CDR2 SMNVEV (reference sequence). This CDR3 spans 19 amino acids. The V gene end was trimmed by 8 bases and the J gene end by 1 base; junction bases not matched to a gene: 22. The CDR3 region has the DNA TGTGCCAGCGGATTTTCGGCTAGGGGGCCAGATAGGGGTAACTATGGCTACACCTTC. Translating gives CASGFSARGPDRGNYGYTF.

The rearrangement links TRBV27 to TRBJ2-7; D is undetermined. Germline values: CDR1 MNHEY, CDR2 SMNVEV (reference sequence). This CDR3 spans 12 amino acids. Deletions cut 7 bases from V and 4 bases from J, with 11 bases between. The CDR3 spells CASNSPLYEQYF. The DNA of the CDR3 is TGTGCCAGCAATTCCCCTCTTTACGAGCAGTACTTC.

The chain links TRBV5-1 to TRBJ1-3; D is unresolved. The V gene lost 1 base and the J gene lost 0 bases, with 14 bases spanning the gap. Germline V gives CDR1 SGHRS, CDR2 YFSETQ. The CDR3 runs to 17 residues. This chain's CDR3 is CASSLSTAGFSGNTIYF. CDR3 DNA sequence: TGCGCCAGCAGCTTGTCCACGGCGGGGTTCTCTGGAAACACCATATATTTT.

The genes are TRBV7-8 and TRBJ2-3; 8 bases map to TRBD1. The germline V gene has CDR1 SGHVS and CDR2 FQNEAQ. CDR3 length: 12 residues. Unmatched junction bases numbered 3, after V lost 8 bases and J lost 5 bases. The chain's CDR3 is CASAQGGDTQYF. The CDR3 region has the DNA TGTGCCAGCGCACAGGGGGGAGATACGCAGTATTTT. Full variable domain (rest looked up from reference TRBV7-8 and TRBJ2-3): GAGVSQSPRYKVAKRGQDVALRCDPISGHVSLFWYQQALGQGPEFLTYFQNEAQLDKSGLPSDRFFAERPEGSVSTLKIQRTQQEDSAVYLCASAQGGDTQYFGPGTRLTVL.

The chain recombines TRBV4-1 with TRBJ1-5; 8 positions agree with TRBD1. Looked up from germline, CDR1 is MGHRA and CDR2 is YSYEKL. V shed 5 bases, J shed 7 bases, and the junction held 4 bases outside the gene matches. This CDR3 is 13 amino acids long. The CDR3 loop reads CASSGHRGQPQHF. The DNA for the CDR3 is TGCGCCAGCAGCGGTCACAGGGGGCAGCCCCAGCATTTT.

This rearrangement joins TRBV19 to TRBJ1-5, with a tentative D call TRBD1 (5 bases). Germline loops: CDR1 LNHDA, CDR2 SQIVND (reference sequence). V lost 4 bases and J 1 base, leaving 20 bases between the germline ends. The CDR3 totals 18 residues. The CDR3 nucleotides read TGTGCCAGTAGTAAGGGTAGGTGGAGGGGTCGGAGCAATCAGCCCCAGCATTTT. Translation: CASSKGRWRGRSNQPQHF.

The chain has TRBV6-5 and TRBJ1-3; unclear D gene. The CDR3 totals 14 residues. Trimming shortened V by 6 bases and J by 2 bases, and 11 bases separated the two germline ends. The V gene's germline CDR1 is MNHEY and CDR2 SVGAGI. Here the CDR3 reads CASRPTQAGNTIYF. The CDR3 nucleotides read TGTGCCAGCAGGCCGACACAAGCTGGAAACACCATATATTTT.

CDR3 region: CASSLWTSGSETQYF. In DNA form, the CDR3 reads TGCGCCAGCAGCCTTTGGACTAGCGGGAGTGAGACCCAGTACTTC. The chain couples TRBV4-3 to TRBJ2-5; 13 bases are a match to TRBD2. V was clipped by 4 bases and J by 5 bases; unmatched bases: 4. The germline CDR1 and CDR2 sequences are LGHNA and YSLEER. This CDR3 has 15 residues.

The chain couples TRBV5-4 to TRBJ2-3; 8 bases are a match to TRBD2. CDR1 is SGHNT and CDR2 is YYREEE in the germline V gene (reference sequence). With V trimmed by 1 base and J by 1 base, 2 bases remained unmatched. CDR3 size: 15 residues. For the CDR3, the DNA is TGTGCCAGCAGCTTGCGCGGGGGGCGCACAGATACGCAGTATTTT. The encoded protein is CASSLRGGRTDTQYF.

In DNA, the CDR3 is TGTGCCAGCACAGGGGGATCGGTCTATGGCTACACCTTC. Translated: CASTGGSVYGYTF. The V call is TRBV6-6, the J call TRBJ1-2; 7 nucleotides agree with TRBD1. Trimming at V came to 7 bases and at J to 4 bases, leaving 6 bases not matched to a gene. In germline, CDR1 is MNHNY, CDR2 SVGAGI (reference sequence). The CDR3 totals 13 residues.

V usage is TRBV4-1 and J usage is TRBJ2-2; 9 bases align to TRBD2. CDR3 length equals 15 residues. Trimming cost V 0 bases and J 6 bases; bases outside gene matches: 2. Germline V CDR1 and CDR2: MGHRA, YSYEKL. The CDR3 loop is CASSQDRTSAGELFF. The CDR3 DNA reads as TGCGCCAGCAGCCAAGATAGGACTAGCGCCGGGGAGCTGTTTTTT.

The chain couples TRBV6-5 to TRBJ2-3; 11 bases fit TRBD2. The junction had 1 base not matched to a gene; V was cut back by 6 bases and J by 2 bases. Germline-derived CDR1 and CDR2 are MNHEY and SVGAGI. CDR3 length: 14 residues. The CDR3 here is CASRTSGNTDTQYF. The CDR3 region has the DNA TGTGCCAGCAGGACTAGCGGGAACACAGATACGCAGTATTTT.

The chain recombines TRBV6-1 with TRBJ1-2, with 7 positions matching TRBD1. The CDR3 is 14 residues long. The J segment lost 7 bases and the V segment lost 5 bases, leaving 10 bases of the junction unmatched. Germline lookup yields CDR1 MNHNS and CDR2 SASEGT. The CDR3 region is CASSLLDRVGGYTF. The CDR3 nucleotides are TGTGCCAGCAGTTTACTAGACAGGGTTGGTGGCTACACCTTC.

The CDR3 coding sequence is TGCGCCAGCAGCCAAGATACTCAACGGACAGATACGCAGTATTTT. Protein product: CASSQDTQRTDTQYF. This chain links TRBV4-1 with TRBJ2-3; D ambiguous. The CDR3 is 15 amino acids. CDR1 MGHRA and CDR2 YSYEKL come from the germline V gene. V shed 0 bases and J shed 3 bases, with 10 bases lying between them.

This clone is termed medium-sized. The chain couples TRBV30 to TRBJ1-6, with a weak D call TRBD1 (6 bases). In germline, CDR1 is GTSNPN, CDR2 SVGIG (reference sequence). Trimming pared 2 bases from V and 7 bases from J, leaving 15 bases between. The CDR3 is made up of 15 amino acids. DNA of the CDR3: TGTGCCTGGAGTCCCCCAGGGGCGGAGAATTCACCCCTCCACTTT. Its protein product is CAWSPPGAENSPLHF.